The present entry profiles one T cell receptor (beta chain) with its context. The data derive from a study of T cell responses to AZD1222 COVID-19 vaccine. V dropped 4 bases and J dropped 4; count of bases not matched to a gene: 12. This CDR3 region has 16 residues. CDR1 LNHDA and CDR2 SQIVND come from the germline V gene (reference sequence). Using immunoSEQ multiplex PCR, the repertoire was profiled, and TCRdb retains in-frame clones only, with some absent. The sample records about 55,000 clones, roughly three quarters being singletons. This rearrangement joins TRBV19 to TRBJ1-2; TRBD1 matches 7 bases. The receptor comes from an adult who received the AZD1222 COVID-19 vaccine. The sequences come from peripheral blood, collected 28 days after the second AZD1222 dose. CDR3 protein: CASSRTGTAPVYGYTF. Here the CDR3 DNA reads TGTGCCAGTAGTAGGACCGGGACAGCCCCCGTCTATGGCTACACCTTC.